The next 30 T cell receptor beta chains were all read from a single sample in a study of blood T cell repertoires in COVID-19. Here immunoSEQ multiplex PCR was the method, and the copy in TCRdb shows in-frame clones only, minus some. The sample has under 250,000 clones, approximately 85% seen once. The sequenced material came from peripheral blood. Receptors originate from a man aged 50-59 years with acute or convalescent COVID-19.

The V gene is TRBV15, the J gene TRBJ1-2; D perhaps matches TRBD1 (5 bases). The V and J ends lost 3 bases and 4 bases respectively, with 12 bases between them. In germline, CDR1 is LNHNV, CDR2 YYDKDF (reference sequence). The CDR3 spans 14 residues. CDR3 residues: CATSSGGTGYGYTF. CDR3 nucleotides: TGTGCCACCAGCAGTGGAGGGACGGGCTATGGCTACACCTTC.

CDR3 in DNA: TGTGCCAGTAGAGACAGGGGGCCGTACGAGCAGTACTTC. Its translation: CASRDRGPYEQYF. The chain combines TRBV19 with TRBJ2-7; the match to TRBD1 covers 10 bases. V shed 6 bases, J shed 4 bases, and the junction held 3 bases outside the gene matches. CDR1 and CDR2 from the germline V gene are LNHDA and SQIVND (reference sequence). This CDR3 comprises 13 residues.

V and J are TRBV2 and TRBJ2-7; TRBD2 is a possible D gene (5 bases). This CDR3 spans 11 amino acids. Germline V lookup: CDR1 SNHLY, CDR2 FYNNEI. Deletions cut 3 bases from V and 12 bases from J, with 12 bases between. The CDR3 region is CASSEKLRGYF. As DNA, the CDR3 is TGTGCCAGCAGTGAGAAGTTACGGGGGTACTTC.

V usage is TRBV6-1 and J usage is TRBJ1-5; maybe TRBD1 (6 bases). Trimming took off 3 bases at V and 5 bases at J, with 26 bases between the two ends. Germline V gene sequence: CDR1 MNHNS, CDR2 SASEGT. This CDR3 is 19 amino acids long. The CDR3 reads CASSEGRGPPFYRDQPQHF. CDR3 DNA sequence: TGTGCCAGCAGTGAGGGCAGGGGCCCGCCCTTTTATAGGGATCAGCCCCAGCATTTT.

This clone was seen a single time. V gene TRBV18 combines with J gene TRBJ1-2, with D maybe TRBD1 (6 bases). Trimming pared 3 bases from V and 3 bases from J, leaving 14 bases between. The CDR3 extends over 15 amino acids. Germline V lookup: CDR1 KGHSH, CDR2 LQKENI. The CDR3 loop reads CASSPIQGEDYGYTF. The CDR3 DNA is TGTGCCAGCTCACCGATACAGGGAGAGGACTATGGCTACACCTTC.

The J gene is TRBJ1-3, the V gene TRBV6-5; D not resolved. This CDR3 is 13 amino acids long. In germline, CDR1 is MNHEY, CDR2 SVGAGI. Trimming stripped 7 bases from V and 1 base from J, with 8 bases between. The CDR3: CASTKRSGNTIYF. CDR3 sequence (DNA): TGTGCCAGCACCAAGCGGTCTGGAAACACCATATATTTT.

This chain connects TRBV29-1 to TRBJ2-3; TRBD1 is a possible D gene (5 bases). This CDR3 is 16 amino acids long. CDR1 and CDR2 (germline): SQVTM, ANQGSEA. Trimming pared 4 bases from V and 0 bases from J, leaving 17 bases between. The CDR3 sequence is CSVGVADTLSTDTQYF. CDR3 DNA: TGCAGCGTTGGAGTTGCGGACACCCTAAGCACAGATACGCAGTATTTT.

The V call is TRBV19, the J call TRBJ1-2; the D is unclear. Germline assignment: CDR1 LNHDA and CDR2 SQIVND (reference sequence). The CDR3 length is 14 residues. Trimming shortened V by 8 bases and J by 0 bases, and 13 bases separated the two germline ends. CDR3 sequence: CASGREGANYGYTF. In DNA form, the CDR3 reads TGTGCCAGTGGACGGGAGGGCGCTAACTATGGCTACACCTTC. Drawing the rest from reference TRBV19 and TRBJ1-2, the complete variable domain is DGGITQSPKYLFRKEGQNVTLSCEQNLNHDAMYWYRQDPGQGLRLIYYSQIVNDFQKGDIAEGYSVSREKKESFPLTVTSAQKNPTAFYLCASGREGANYGYTFGSGTRLTVV.

This CDR3 is CASSLRDNRQYF. CDR3 DNA sequence: TGTGCCAGCAGCCTCCGGGACAACCGCCAGTACTTC. The V call is TRBV3-1 (or the pseudogene TRBV3-2), the J call TRBJ2-5; a weak D match, TRBD1 (6 bases). The CDR3 contains 12 residues. The V and J ends lost 4 bases and 10 bases respectively, with 13 bases between them. Germline-derived CDR1 and CDR2 are LGHDT and YNNKEL (reference sequence).

J is TRBJ2-7 and V is TRBV14, with TRBD2 as a possible D gene (7 bases). The CDR3 spans 15 residues. Deletions cut 4 bases from V and 0 bases from J, with 13 bases between. Per the germline V gene, CDR1 is SGHDN and CDR2 is FVKESK. The CDR3 is CASSPGGAGSYEQYF. The DNA for the CDR3 is TGTGCCAGCAGCCCTGGGGGGGCCGGCTCCTACGAGCAGTACTTC.

The rearrangement links TRBV5-6 to TRBJ1-1, with 7 positions matching TRBD1. Germline trimming cut 6 bases from V and 2 bases from J; bases unmatched to any gene: 7. CDR1 is SGHDT and CDR2 is YYEEEE in the germline V gene. This CDR3 is 14 amino acids long. The CDR3 spells CASINRGGNTEAFF. DNA of the CDR3: TGTGCCAGCATCAACAGGGGAGGAAACACTGAAGCTTTCTTT.

CDR3 in amino acids: CSVVGNTEAFF. DNA of the CDR3: TGCAGCGTTGTTGGCAACACTGAAGCTTTCTTT. The chain couples TRBV29-1 to TRBJ1-1; the D is unclear. V was trimmed by 4 bases and J by 2 bases, leaving 5 bases between them. The CDR3 covers 11 residues. CDR1 is SQVTM, CDR2 ANQGSEA, per germline.

The chain combines TRBV6-4 with TRBJ2-1, with 12 bases fitting TRBD2. Looked up from germline, CDR1 is MRHNA and CDR2 is SNTAGT. The junction had 4 bases not matched to a gene; V was cut back by 4 bases and J by 9 bases. The length of the CDR3 is 14 residues. CDR3 sequence (DNA): TGTGCCAGCAGTGTGCTAGCGGGGGGGCTTGAGCAGTTCTTC. Translating it yields CASSVLAGGLEQFF.

The chain links TRBV21-1 to TRBJ2-2; the table's D gene call, TRBD2, was not cross checked with the DNA. TRBV21-1 is deemed a pseudogene. CDR3 length equals 19 residues. The CDR3 loop reads CASSKEVSAFGFCAGELFF. The CDR3 DNA reads TGTGCCAGCAGCAAAGAGGTGAGCGCCTTTGGCTTTTGCGCCGGGGAGCTGTTTTTT.

V and J are TRBV28 and TRBJ1-2; TRBD1 matches at 10 bases. Germline CDR1 MDHEN, CDR2 SYDVKM. The CDR3 is made up of 15 amino acids. With 5 bases clipped from V and 1 base from J, the junction kept 4 bases outside the gene matches. CDR3 sequence: CASSRGQGVNYGYTF. In DNA form, the CDR3 reads TGTGCCAGCAGTCGAGGACAGGGGGTTAACTATGGCTACACCTTC.

The genes are TRBV3-1 (or the pseudogene TRBV3-2) and TRBJ2-5, with TRBD1 matching over 8 bases. CDR3 length: 14 amino acids. The V and J ends lost 3 bases and 5 bases, in that order; junction bases with no gene match: 5. Per germline, CDR1 LGHDT and CDR2 YNNKEL (reference sequence). This CDR3 is CASSHLTGGETQYF. In DNA form, the CDR3 reads TGTGCCAGCAGCCATCTCACAGGGGGGGAGACCCAGTACTTC.

The gene calls are TRBV5-4 and TRBJ2-6; D gene ambiguous. This CDR3 has 16 residues. Germline V gives CDR1 SGHNT, CDR2 YYREEE (reference sequence). Trimming left V 0 bases short and J 0 bases short, with 7 bases between. The CDR3 nucleotides read TGTGCCAGCAGCTTGGTACACAGCTCTGGGGCCAACGTCCTGACTTTC. Encoded protein: CASSLVHSSGANVLTF.

Worth noting for this clone: Distinct nucleotide sequences in the sample also encode this CDR3. V is TRBV5-1 and J is TRBJ1-3, with 11 bases matching TRBD1. The CDR3 totals 15 residues. V trimming: 4 bases; J trimming: 2 bases; junction bases outside the gene matches: 2. Germline CDR1 is SGHRS and CDR2 is YFSETQ. CDR3 DNA sequence: TGCGCCAGCAGCCTGGACAGGGGGCCTGGAAACACCATATATTTT. This gives the protein CASSLDRGPGNTIYF.

This clone was picked up one time. The CDR3 bases are TGCGCCAGCAGTAAACAGGGATACGACGAGCAGTACTTC. Translating it yields CASSKQGYDEQYF. J is TRBJ2-7 and V is TRBV5-1; possible D gene TRBD1, 6 bases. Germline V gene lookup returns CDR1 SGHRS and CDR2 YFSETQ. The V end lost 5 bases, the J end lost 5 bases, and 14 bases lay between the germline ends. The CDR3 sequence is 13 residues long.

The rearrangement links TRBV7-9 to TRBJ2-6, with D possibly matching TRBD2 (6 bases). There are 17 residues in the CDR3. Germline CDR1 is SEHNR and CDR2 is FQNEAQ (reference sequence). V lost 5 bases and J 0 bases, leaving 14 bases between the germline ends. The DNA for the CDR3 is TGTGCCAGCAGCCACGGAGGGCGTAGCTCTGGGGCCAACGTCCTGACTTTC. Its translation: CASSHGGRSSGANVLTF.

V gene TRBV10-3 combines with J gene TRBJ1-2; D is uncertain. This CDR3 comprises 13 residues. Germline CDR1 and CDR2: ENHRY and SYGVKD. V lost 10 bases and J lost 4, with 16 bases in between. The CDR3 reads CATGVDGLYGYTF. Here the CDR3 DNA reads TGTGCCACCGGGGTTGACGGGCTCTATGGCTACACCTTC.

This clone is a singleton in its sample. V is TRBV20-1 and J is TRBJ2-7; possibly TRBD1 for D (5 bases). The germline V gene has CDR1 DFQATT and CDR2 SNEGSKA (reference sequence). V was shortened by 7 bases and J by 1 base, with 8 bases between the two germline ends. The length of the CDR3 is 11 residues. The CDR3 DNA reads as TGCAGTGTCTACAGGTCCTACGAGCAGTACTTC. Protein sequence: CSVYRSYEQYF.

This clone was observed a single time. The rearrangement joins TRBV3-1 (or the pseudogene TRBV3-2) to TRBJ1-3, with D possibly TRBD1 on 5 matching bases. The CDR3 runs 18 residues. With 3 bases removed from V and 0 bases from J, the gap between germline ends came to 18 bases. The germline V gene encodes CDR1 LGHDT and CDR2 YNNKEL (reference sequence). The CDR3 is CASSQGLITGVSGNTIYF. CDR3 nucleotides: TGTGCCAGCAGCCAGGGTCTGATTACAGGAGTCTCTGGAAACACCATATATTTT.

This chain links TRBV6-5 with TRBJ2-7, with a possible D match to TRBD1 (6 bases). CDR1 and CDR2 from the germline V gene are MNHEY and SVGAGI. The CDR3 loop spans 12 amino acids. The germline V and J ends were trimmed by 11 bases and 5 bases, with 16 bases remaining between them. CDR3 coding DNA: TGTGCCGTACGCACAGGGAGTCACGAGCAGTACTTC. It codes for CAVRTGSHEQYF.

This chain uses TRBV3-1 (or the pseudogene TRBV3-2) with TRBJ2-1; D gene unclear. CDR3 length: 15 amino acids. V lost 0 bases and J lost 1, with 7 bases in between. Germline CDR1 LGHDT, CDR2 YNNKEL (reference sequence). The CDR3 loop reads CASSQDHTSYNEQFF. For the CDR3, the DNA is TGTGCCAGCAGCCAAGATCACACGTCCTACAATGAGCAGTTCTTC.

This chain joins TRBV2 and TRBJ1-5; a weak D match, TRBD1 (5 bases). V shed 10 bases and J shed 7 bases, with 17 bases lying between them. The CDR3 loop spans 13 amino acids. The germline V gene has CDR1 SNHLY and CDR2 FYNNEI. CDR3 amino acids: CATNRAGKQPQHF. The CDR3 nucleotides read TGTGCCACCAATCGGGCAGGGAAGCAGCCCCAGCATTTT. Full variable domain (missing parts from reference TRBV2 and TRBJ1-5): EPEVTQTPSHQVTQMGQEVILRCVPISNHLYFYWYRQILGQKVEFLVSFYNNEISEKSEIFDDQFSVERPDGSNFTLKIRSTKLEDSAMYFCATNRAGKQPQHFGDGTRLSIL.

This chain uses TRBV10-3 with TRBJ2-5, with D possibly TRBD1 on 5 matching bases. Deletions cut 11 bases from V and 3 bases from J, with 13 bases between. Germline V gives CDR1 ENHRY, CDR2 SYGVKD. The CDR3 sequence is 12 residues long. CDR3: CASSEGEETQYF. DNA for the CDR3: TGTGCCTCATCAGAAGGGGAAGAGACCCAGTACTTC.

The chain uses TRBV19 and TRBJ1-1, with TRBD1 matching over 12 bases. This CDR3 is built from 17 residues. V trimming: 7 bases; J trimming: 3 bases; junction bases outside the gene matches: 12. Germline CDR1 reads LNHDA; CDR2 reads SQIVND (reference sequence). CDR3 nucleotide sequence: TGTGCCAGTACCCGGACAAGAGGGGACAGGGGGCACACTGAAGCTTTCTTT. Its translation is CASTRTRGDRGHTEAFF.

V gene TRBV3-1 (or the pseudogene TRBV3-2) combines with J gene TRBJ1-5; 8 positions match TRBD1. J was trimmed by 6 bases and V by 2 bases; bases with no gene match: 6. The CDR3 consists of 15 residues. Germline V lookup: CDR1 LGHDT, CDR2 YNNKEL (reference sequence). DNA for the CDR3: TGTGCCAGCAGCCAATCGACAGGGGCGGGTCAGCCCCAGCATTTT. Its translation is CASSQSTGAGQPQHF.

The genes are TRBV4-2 and TRBJ1-5; D possibly corresponds to TRBD1 (5 bases). Per germline, CDR1 LGHNA and CDR2 YNFKEQ. The CDR3 runs to 15 residues. The ends were cut back, 0 bases at V and 4 bases at J, with 10 bases in the middle. CDR3 DNA sequence: TGTGCCAGCAGCCAAGATGGGCGGGGGAATCAGCCCCAGCATTTT. This translates into CASSQDGRGNQPQHF.